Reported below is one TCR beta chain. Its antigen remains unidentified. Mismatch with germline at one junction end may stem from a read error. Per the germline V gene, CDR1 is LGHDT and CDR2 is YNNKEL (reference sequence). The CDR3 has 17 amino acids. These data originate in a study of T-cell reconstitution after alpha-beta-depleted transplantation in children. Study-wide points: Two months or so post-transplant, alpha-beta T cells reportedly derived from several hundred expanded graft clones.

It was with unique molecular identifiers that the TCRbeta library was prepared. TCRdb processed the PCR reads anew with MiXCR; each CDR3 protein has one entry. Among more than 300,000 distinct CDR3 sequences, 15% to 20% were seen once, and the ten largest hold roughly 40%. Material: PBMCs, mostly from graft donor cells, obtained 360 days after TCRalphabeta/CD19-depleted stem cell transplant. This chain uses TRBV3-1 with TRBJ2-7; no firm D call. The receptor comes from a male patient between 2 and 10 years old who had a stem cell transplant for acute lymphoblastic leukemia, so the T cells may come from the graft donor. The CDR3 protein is CATSQGFGQTVSYEQYF. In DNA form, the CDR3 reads TGTGCCACCAGCCAAGGGTTTGGCCAAACAGTCTCCTACGAGCAGTACTTC.